These 14 T cell receptor beta chains were all obtained from the same sample, sequenced in a study of shared clonotypes between healthy human individuals. The data were produced by immunoSEQ multiplex PCR, yet TCRdb's version contains in-frame clones alone and is incomplete. The table records about 960,000 clones, approximately 80% of them present only once. Sample: memory CD4+ T cells sorted from blood. Subset indicated: CD45RA-negative fraction. The origin of the receptors is a man between 18 and 35 years old in good health.

Note on this clone: This same CDR3 is encoded by further DNA sequences in the sample. V and J are TRBV18 and TRBJ1-1; perhaps TRBD1 as D (5 bases). Trimming shortened V by 3 bases and J by 4 bases, and 9 bases separated the two germline ends. The germline gives CDR1 KGHSH, CDR2 LQKENI. The CDR3 has 13 amino acids. The CDR3 spells CASSPPGRTEAFF. CDR3 nucleotides: TGTGCCAGCTCACCGCCGGGGCGCACTGAAGCTTTCTTT.

The CDR3 loop reads CASSDWGGERADTQYF. CDR3 sequence (DNA): TGCGCCAGCAGTGATTGGGGAGGCGAGAGGGCAGATACGCAGTATTTT. This rearrangement joins TRBV10-2 to TRBJ2-3, with D perhaps matching TRBD2 (6 bases). The CDR3 has 16 residues. Trimming removed 3 bases at V and 4 bases at J, with 17 bases between. Germline CDR1 reads WSHSY; CDR2 reads SAAADI.

The chain combines TRBV6-5 with TRBJ2-1; perhaps TRBD2 as D (5 bases). The CDR3 totals 16 residues. Germline values: CDR1 MNHEY, CDR2 SVGAGI. With 0 bases removed from V and 4 bases from J, the gap between germline ends came to 13 bases. This chain's CDR3 is CASSYSLTKGYNEQFF. The CDR3 nucleotides are TGTGCCAGCAGTTACTCTTTGACTAAGGGTTACAATGAGCAGTTCTTC.

The table lists this clone with a few counts. The genes are TRBV30 and TRBJ2-7; TRBD1 matches 7 bases. CDR1 GTSNPN and CDR2 SVGIG come from the germline V gene (reference sequence). There are 15 residues in the CDR3. V lost 0 bases to trimming and J lost 3 bases; unmatched junction nucleotides: 8. The CDR3 DNA reads as TGTGCCTGGAGTGTACCTAGGGCAGGGGGCTACGAGCAGTACTTC. It translates to CAWSVPRAGGYEQYF.

This clone has only one observation. J is TRBJ2-7 and V is TRBV30; TRBD1 matches 9 bases. The CDR3 spans 15 residues. Germline trimming cut 1 base from V and 2 bases from J; bases unmatched to any gene: 6. Germline CDR1 and CDR2: GTSNPN and SVGIG (reference sequence). DNA of the CDR3: TGTGCCTGGAGTGAAGACAGGGGGGGGCCCTACGAGCAGTACTTC. Translating it yields CAWSEDRGGPYEQYF.

The chain links TRBV7-2 to TRBJ1-2, with D perhaps TRBD1 (5 bases). The CDR3 is 15 residues long. CDR1 SGHTA and CDR2 FQGNSA come from the germline V gene. The germline V and J ends were trimmed by 6 bases and 2 bases, with 16 bases remaining between them. The CDR3 here is CASRGRLTANYGYTF. The CDR3, as DNA: TGTGCCAGCAGAGGGAGGCTGACAGCAAACTATGGCTACACCTTC.

This clone was seen a handful of times. The rearrangement uses TRBV6-5 and TRBJ1-2, with a tentative D call TRBD1 (6 bases). Germline loops: CDR1 MNHEY, CDR2 SVGAGI. This CDR3 has 12 residues. V dropped 6 bases and J dropped 9 bases, with 14 bases sitting between them. The CDR3 nucleotides read TGTGCCAGCAGCCGGACAGATGGGAGCTACACCTTC. This codes for CASSRTDGSYTF.

This chain uses TRBV5-4 with TRBJ1-2; 7 nucleotides line up with TRBD1. Germline CDR1 is SGHNT and CDR2 is YYREEE (reference sequence). Trimming at V came to 2 bases and at J to 4 bases, leaving 17 bases not matched to a gene. The CDR3 spans 18 residues. The CDR3 DNA follows: TGTGCCAGCAGCTTACGGTCTGGTCAGGGACAGCCTAGCTATGGCTACACCTTC. Residues: CASSLRSGQGQPSYGYTF.

This clone was picked up one time. The chain employs TRBV6-1 and TRBJ2-1; 7 bases line up with TRBD2. Per germline, CDR1 MNHNS and CDR2 SASEGT. Germline trimming cut 10 bases from V and 8 bases from J; bases unmatched to any gene: 11. The CDR3 extends over 13 amino acids. The CDR3 nucleotides are TGTGCCACAAAATGGGGGGGAGGCGATGAGCAGTTCTTC. Amino acid sequence: CATKWGGGDEQFF.

V gene TRBV6-1 combines with J gene TRBJ1-2; possible D gene TRBD1, 6 bases. V lost 8 bases, J lost 8 bases, and 21 bases lay in between. This CDR3 has 14 residues. Germline V CDR1 and CDR2: MNHNS, SASEGT. The CDR3 DNA is TGTGCCAGCGAAAGCGGGACAAACAGCCCCGGCTACACCTTC. Its protein is CASESGTNSPGYTF.

The chain combines TRBV7-8 with TRBJ2-5; a possible D gene is TRBD2 (7 bases). Trimming took 2 bases from V and 3 from J, leaving 16 bases between them. The V gene's germline CDR1 is SGHVS and CDR2 FQNEAQ. CDR3 length: 16 residues. CDR3: CASSLSPTGGEETQYF. Here the CDR3 DNA reads TGTGCCAGCAGCTTATCCCCCACGGGGGGCGAAGAGACCCAGTACTTC.

This clone was detected once. The chain carries TRBV19 and TRBJ1-6; D is uncertain. Trimming stripped 2 bases from V and 5 bases from J, with 7 bases between. There are 14 residues in the CDR3. CDR1 and CDR2 (germline): LNHDA, SQIVND (reference sequence). The CDR3 nucleotides are TGTGCCAGTAGTATATCGGGAGATAATTCACCCCTCCACTTT. Translation: CASSISGDNSPLHF.

The chain couples TRBV2 to TRBJ2-7, with 11 nucleotides matching TRBD1. V trimming: 6 bases; J trimming: 2 bases; junction bases outside the gene matches: 3. The CDR3 has 14 amino acids. Per the germline V gene, CDR1 is SNHLY and CDR2 is FYNNEI. CDR3 bases: TGTGCCAGCAGGTGGGACAGGGGGACCTACGAGCAGTACTTC. Translating gives CASRWDRGTYEQYF.

The V call is TRBV5-1, the J call TRBJ1-1; D is unclear. The V and J ends lost 0 bases and 1 base respectively, with 10 bases between them. There are 15 residues in the CDR3. Germline V gene data show CDR1 as SGHRS and CDR2 as YFSETQ. This chain's CDR3 is CASSLAGRQNTEAFF. As DNA, the CDR3 is TGCGCCAGCAGCTTGGCGGGTCGGCAGAACACTGAAGCTTTCTTT. The full variable domain, with the rest looked up from reference TRBV5-1 and TRBJ1-1, is KAGVTQTPRYLIKTRGQQVTLSCSPISGHRSVSWYQQTPGQGLQFLFEYFSETQRNKGNFPGRFSGRQFSNSRSEMNVSTLELGDSALYLCASSLAGRQNTEAFFGQGTRLTVV.